This is a list of T cell receptor beta chains from one sample in a study of CD8+ T cells in alopecia areata. Profiling relied on immunoSEQ multiplex PCR, and the TCRdb table lists in-frame clones only, not all of them. The sample lists about 200,000 clones; roughly 60% were seen once. The starting material was CD4+ T cells sorted from blood, obtained at week 24, from a patient treated with tofacitinib. The receptor set was obtained from a human donor with alopecia areata. Each CDR3 is given without its conserved first and last residue. Fields, in order: D gene, J gene, V gene, CDR3 protein. A D gene is named only where the DNA matches it firmly.

d_gene: TRBD1
j_gene: TRBJ1-2
v_gene: TRBV29-1
CDR3aa: SATGQGNYGYT

d_gene: -
j_gene: TRBJ2-5
v_gene: TRBV27
CDR3aa: ASSLNRLGPQETQY

d_gene: TRBD1
j_gene: TRBJ2-3
v_gene: TRBV7-2
CDR3aa: ASSFGTGYTQY

d_gene: -
j_gene: TRBJ1-1
v_gene: TRBV4-2
CDR3aa: ASSQGTGTGDTEAF

d_gene: -
j_gene: TRBJ2-7
v_gene: TRBV7-9
CDR3aa: ASSLVVLNEQY

d_gene: -
j_gene: TRBJ1-6
v_gene: TRBV7-9
CDR3aa: ASSLAAGTYNSPLH

d_gene: -
j_gene: TRBJ2-5
v_gene: TRBV9
CDR3aa: ASSTRQEETQY

d_gene: TRBD1
j_gene: TRBJ2-2
v_gene: TRBV6-5
CDR3aa: ASRRTGSGGELF

d_gene: -
j_gene: TRBJ2-2
v_gene: TRBV5-1
CDR3aa: ASREQGANTGELF

d_gene: -
j_gene: TRBJ1-2
v_gene: TRBV27
CDR3aa: ASRGTSRGYGYT

d_gene: -
j_gene: TRBJ1-1
v_gene: TRBV2
CDR3aa: ASSERVGGRTEAF

d_gene: -
j_gene: TRBJ2-7
v_gene: TRBV2
CDR3aa: ASRGPVYEQY

d_gene: -
j_gene: TRBJ1-5
v_gene: TRBV19
CDR3aa: ASSIANQPQH

d_gene: TRBD2
j_gene: TRBJ2-5
v_gene: TRBV27
CDR3aa: ASGPRGLAGTETQY